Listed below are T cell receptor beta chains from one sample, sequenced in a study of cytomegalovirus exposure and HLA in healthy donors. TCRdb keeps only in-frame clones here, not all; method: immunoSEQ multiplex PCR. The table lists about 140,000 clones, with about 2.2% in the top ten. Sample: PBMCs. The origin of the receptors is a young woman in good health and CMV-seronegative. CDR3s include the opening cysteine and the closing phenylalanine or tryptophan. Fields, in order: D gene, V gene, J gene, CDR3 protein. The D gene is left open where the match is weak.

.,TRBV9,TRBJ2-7,CASSVSGSRLEQYF
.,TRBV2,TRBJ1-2,CASSEGGGAGIYGYTF
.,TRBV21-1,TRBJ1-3,CASSKKDSGNTIYF
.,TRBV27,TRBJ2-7,CASSINPRGGYEQYF
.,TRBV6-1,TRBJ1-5,CASIDDYNQPQHF
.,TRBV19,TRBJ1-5,CASSIGIEGAQPQHF
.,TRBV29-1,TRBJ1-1,CSNSQLNMNTEAFF
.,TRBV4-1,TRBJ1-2,CASSPTEPSNYGYTF
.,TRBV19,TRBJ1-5,CASQQYNSNQPQHF
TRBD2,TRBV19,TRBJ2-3,CASRTSGTDTQYF
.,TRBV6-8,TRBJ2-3,CASSYGGRGDTQYF
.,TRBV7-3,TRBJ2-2,CASSLRAGLNTGELFF
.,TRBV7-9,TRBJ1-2,CASSATGGIPGSNNYGYTF
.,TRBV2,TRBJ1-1,CASRGTGGSTEAFF